This TCR beta chain was captured by sequencing in a study of blood T cell repertoires in COVID-19. Original data processing: Estimation of nucleated cell counts was performed using reference gene primer amplification. Clones were sequenced by immunoSEQ multiplex PCR, and TCRdb holds only the in-frame ones, with some missing. D and trimming come from the DNA, and the V and J calls and clone size come from that table. This sample has fewer than 80,000 clones, with 70% to 80% found just once. The receptor comes from a woman of 80 years or more with active or convalescent COVID-19. The sample consisted of peripheral blood.

The CDR3 here is CASSRDRDRGRVGGYTF. CDR3 sequence (DNA): TGTGCCAGTAGTCGCGACCGGGACAGGGGGCGCGTAGGTGGCTACACCTTC. The gene calls are TRBV19 and TRBJ1-2, with TRBD1 identical over 12 bases. This CDR3 is built from 17 residues. The germline V gene encodes CDR1 LNHDA and CDR2 SQIVND (reference sequence). The J segment lost 7 bases and the V segment lost 5 bases, leaving 14 bases of the junction unmatched.